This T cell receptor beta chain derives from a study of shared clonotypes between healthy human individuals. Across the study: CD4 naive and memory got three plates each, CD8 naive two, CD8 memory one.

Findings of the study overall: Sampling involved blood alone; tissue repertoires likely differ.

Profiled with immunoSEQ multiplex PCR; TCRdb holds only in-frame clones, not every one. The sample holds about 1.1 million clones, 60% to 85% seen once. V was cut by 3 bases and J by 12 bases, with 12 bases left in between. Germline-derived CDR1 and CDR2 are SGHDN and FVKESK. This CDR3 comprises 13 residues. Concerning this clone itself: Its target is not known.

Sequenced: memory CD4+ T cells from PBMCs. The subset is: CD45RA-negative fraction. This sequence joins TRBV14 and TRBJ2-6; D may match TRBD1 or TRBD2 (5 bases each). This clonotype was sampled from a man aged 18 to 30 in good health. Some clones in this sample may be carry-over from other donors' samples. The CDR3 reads CASSHGPGTVLTF. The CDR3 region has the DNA TGTGCCAGCAGCCACGGACCAGGGACCGTCCTGACTTTC.